The next 21 T cell receptor beta chains were all read from a single sample in a study of control samples from healthy donors and cancer patients. Some clones are missing from TCRdb's copy, which holds only in-frame ones; the method was immunoSEQ multiplex PCR. Of about 160,000 clones in the sample, approximately 90% are singletons; the top ten hold about 0.64%. Material for sequencing was blood. The receptor source for this set is a woman in her 30s in good health.

This rearrangement joins TRBV7-2 to TRBJ2-1; D gene unclear. This CDR3 contains 15 residues. Germline assignment: CDR1 SGHTA and CDR2 FQGNSA. Trimming shortened V by 6 bases and J by 8 bases, and 20 bases separated the two germline ends. Here the CDR3 reads CASRRTPSIMDEQFF. The CDR3 nucleotides read TGTGCCAGCAGGCGCACCCCCAGTATAATGGATGAGCAGTTCTTC.

The sample holds one count of this clone. The rearrangement joins TRBV9 to TRBJ2-1; 11 bases align to TRBD2. Germline CDR1 and CDR2: SGDLS and YYNGEE. J was trimmed by 4 bases and V by 0 bases; bases with no gene match: 6. This CDR3 has 17 amino acids. The CDR3 bases are TGTGCCAGCAGCGTAGTGGGGACTAGCGGAAGTTACAATGAGCAGTTCTTC. Encoded protein: CASSVVGTSGSYNEQFF.

V gene TRBV1 combines with J gene TRBJ2-7; the D call TRBD2 from the table was never checked on the DNA. TRBV1 is a known pseudogene. CDR3 length: 14 amino acids. The CDR3 sequence: CTSPPSGPLYEQYF. The CDR3 DNA is TGCACCAGCCCACCTAGCGGGCCACTCTACGAGCAGTACTTC.

J is TRBJ2-1 and V is TRBV7-3; 9 nucleotides align to TRBD2. Germline V CDR1 and CDR2: SGHTA, FQGTGA. The CDR3 runs to 16 residues. V was pared by 5 bases and J by 4 bases, with 9 bases of the junction left unmatched. The CDR3 loop reads CASSPMLAGTYNEQFF. The CDR3 bases are TGTGCCAGCAGCCCTATGCTAGCGGGGACTTACAATGAGCAGTTCTTC.

The CDR3 DNA reads TGCGCCAGCAGCCACAACCTTCCCCCAGGGGGAAGCACAGATACGCAGTATTTT. This encodes CASSHNLPPGGSTDTQYF. This chain connects TRBV4-3 to TRBJ2-3; 7 bases align to TRBD1. The CDR3 runs 18 residues. V was clipped by 3 bases and J by 0 bases; unmatched bases: 12. Per germline, CDR1 LGHNA and CDR2 YSLEER.

The chain couples TRBV25-1 to TRBJ1-5; TRBD1 agrees at 7 bases. This CDR3 has 13 amino acids. The V and J ends lost 5 bases and 2 bases, in that order; junction bases with no gene match: 0. Germline assignment: CDR1 MGHDK and CDR2 SYGVNS. CDR3 nucleotide sequence: TGTGCCAGCAGTACAGGGGGCAATCAGCCCCAGCATTTT. It encodes CASSTGGNQPQHF.

V gene TRBV28 combines with J gene TRBJ1-5; no reliable D call. Trimming took 7 bases from V and 5 from J, leaving 9 bases between them. In germline, CDR1 is MDHEN, CDR2 SYDVKM. This CDR3 spans 12 amino acids. The CDR3: CASKIYDQPQHF. CDR3 bases: TGTGCCAGCAAAATTTACGATCAGCCCCAGCATTTT. Using reference TRBV28 and TRBJ1-5 for the parts outside the CDR3, the full variable domain is DVKVTQSSRYLVKRTGEKVFLECVQDMDHENMFWYRQDPGLGLRLIYFSYDVKMKEKGDIPEGYSVSREKKERFSLILESASTNQTSMYLCASKIYDQPQHFGDGTRLSIL.

V usage is TRBV11-2 and J usage is TRBJ1-1, with TRBD1 matching 8 bases. The V gene end was trimmed by 5 bases and the J gene end by 6 bases; junction bases not matched to a gene: 5. Germline CDR1 and CDR2: SGHAT and FQNNGV. The CDR3 has 13 residues. CDR3 loop: CASSRTGQAEAFF. In DNA form, the CDR3 reads TGTGCCAGCAGCAGGACAGGGCAAGCTGAAGCTTTCTTT.

The chain employs TRBV6-6 and TRBJ1-2; D is unresolved. This CDR3 comprises 14 residues. In germline, CDR1 is MNHNY, CDR2 SVGAGI (reference sequence). Trimming cost V 0 bases and J 3 bases, with 8 bases left between them. This CDR3 is CASSYSRLDYGYTF. DNA for the CDR3: TGTGCCAGCAGTTACTCCAGACTGGACTATGGCTACACCTTC.

The chain is built from TRBV6-4 and TRBJ2-2; TRBD1 matches at 8 bases. The CDR3 contains 15 residues. CDR1 and CDR2 (germline): MRHNA, SNTAGT. Losses at the gene ends were 5 bases for V and 7 bases for J; bases not matched to a gene: 9. CDR3 DNA: TGTGCCAGCAGTCCGGGACAGGCGCCTAGCGGGGAGCTGTTTTTT. Protein: CASSPGQAPSGELFF.

This clone was seen a few times. In the same sample, other DNA sequences code for this CDR3. CDR3 nucleotide sequence: TGTGCCAGCAGTTACTGGACTAGCGGGAGGACAGATACGCAGTATTTT. Translating it yields CASSYWTSGRTDTQYF. The chain links TRBV6-6 to TRBJ2-3; 14 bases are a match to TRBD2. Per the germline V gene, CDR1 is MNHNY and CDR2 is SVGAGI (reference sequence). The CDR3 consists of 16 residues. Trimming cost V 1 base and J 3 bases; bases outside gene matches: 0.

V gene TRBV5-1 combines with J gene TRBJ2-7; 8 bases are a match to TRBD1. The CDR3 runs 14 residues. The germline V gene encodes CDR1 SGHRS and CDR2 YFSETQ. With V trimmed by 2 bases and J by 3 bases, 4 bases remained unmatched. This CDR3 is CASSLTGGGYEQYF. The CDR3 DNA reads as TGCGCCAGCAGCTTAACAGGGGGAGGCTACGAGCAGTACTTC.

The V gene is TRBV10-2, the J gene TRBJ1-1; D gene ambiguous. The germline V gene encodes CDR1 WSHSY and CDR2 SAAADI. Trimming shortened V by 6 bases and J by 3 bases, and 11 bases separated the two germline ends. This CDR3 is built from 13 residues. The CDR3 DNA reads TGCGCCAGCAGGGTCGGAGCGGACACTGAAGCTTTCTTT. This translates into CASRVGADTEAFF.

V is TRBV5-1 and J is TRBJ2-3; D gene unclear. Trimming stripped 0 bases from V and 0 bases from J, with 11 bases between. The CDR3 length is 16 residues. CDR1 and CDR2 from the germline V gene are SGHRS and YFSETQ. The CDR3 loop reads CASSLVIAASTDTQYF. CDR3 DNA: TGCGCCAGCAGCTTGGTAATAGCAGCTAGCACAGATACGCAGTATTTT.

V gene TRBV5-8 combines with J gene TRBJ2-2, with D hard to call. V was pared by 0 bases and J by 1 base, with 4 bases between. Looked up from germline, CDR1 is SGHTS and CDR2 is YDEGEE. The CDR3 loop spans 14 amino acids. CDR3 nucleotides: TGTGCCAGCAGCTTGGAGGGGAACACCGGGGAGCTGTTTTTT. Amino acids: CASSLEGNTGELFF.

The chain couples TRBV10-1 to TRBJ2-7; TRBD1 agrees at 9 bases. The CDR3 has 16 amino acids. The V gene end was trimmed by 3 bases and the J gene end by 3 bases; junction bases not matched to a gene: 9. Looked up from germline, CDR1 is WNHNN and CDR2 is SYGVQD (reference sequence). Written as DNA, the CDR3 is TGCGCCAGCAGTGACACGGGACAGGGAAAATTCTACGAGCAGTACTTC. Protein sequence: CASSDTGQGKFYEQYF.

The V and J genes are TRBV7-3 and TRBJ2-1; 9 positions match TRBD1. From germline, CDR1 is SGHTA and CDR2 FQGTGA. The CDR3 length is 15 residues. The V and J ends lost 4 bases and 8 bases, in that order; junction bases with no gene match: 9. Here the CDR3 reads CASSSGQGLLHEQFF. The CDR3, as DNA: TGTGCCAGCAGCTCTGGACAGGGGCTTCTACATGAGCAGTTCTTC.

V and J are TRBV5-1 and TRBJ2-1; 12 bases fit TRBD2. The V and J ends lost 6 bases and 5 bases, in that order; junction bases with no gene match: 3. CDR1 SGHRS and CDR2 YFSETQ come from the germline V gene. The CDR3 sequence is 14 residues long. DNA of the CDR3: TGCGCCAGCACCCGACTAGCGGGAGACAATGAGCAGTTCTTC. This sequence encodes CASTRLAGDNEQFF. Complete variable domain (other parts from reference TRBV5-1 and TRBJ2-1): KAGVTQTPRYLIKTRGQQVTLSCSPISGHRSVSWYQQTPGQGLQFLFEYFSETQRNKGNFPGRFSGRQFSNSRSEMNVSTLELGDSALYLCASTRLAGDNEQFFGPGTRLTVL.

The rearrangement uses TRBV4-1 and TRBJ2-3; D not certain. Trimming removed 8 bases at V and 5 bases at J, with 14 bases between. Germline-derived CDR1 and CDR2 are MGHRA and YSYEKL. There are 13 residues in the CDR3. CDR3 DNA: TGCGCCAGCGGAAGACGTTCTGTAGATACGCAGTATTTT. Its protein is CASGRRSVDTQYF.

The chain is built from TRBV6-1 and TRBJ1-5, with D possibly matching TRBD1 (5 bases). This CDR3 spans 14 amino acids. Per the germline V gene, CDR1 is MNHNS and CDR2 is SASEGT. V shed 2 bases and J shed 7 bases, with 12 bases lying between them. Here the CDR3 reads CASSEQGRAQPQHF. CDR3 DNA: TGTGCCAGCAGTGAACAAGGCAGGGCGCAGCCCCAGCATTTT.

The rearrangement joins TRBV6-2 or TRBV6-3 to TRBJ2-4, with a tentative D call TRBD2 (5 bases). Germline CDR1 MNHEY, CDR2 SVGEGT. This CDR3 has 12 amino acids. With 5 bases removed from V and 6 bases from J, the gap between germline ends came to 8 bases. CDR3 loop: CASSRAVNIQYF. CDR3 nucleotides: TGTGCCAGCAGTCGAGCGGTAAACATTCAGTACTTC.